These 28 T cell receptor beta chains originate from one sample sequenced in a study of human T cells and chemical hapten exposure. TCRdb called the RACE reads again in MiXCR, with one record for every CDR3 protein. The sample has roughly 150,000 distinct CDR3 sequences, about a quarter seen once. Time point noted: patch test 3, about 24 weeks after DPC sensitization. The treatment denotes: therapeutic diphenylcyclopropenone sensitization with weekly scalp DPC. This sample comprised whole blood, obtained in connection with sensitization to the hapten diphenylcyclopropenone (DPC). Receptors were obtained from a woman aged 18-29 years with alopecia areata. Some clones in this sample may be carry-over from other donors' samples.

This clonotype was counted only a few times. The rearrangement uses TRBV4-3 and TRBJ1-1, with TRBD1 as a possible D gene (6 bases). This CDR3 has 14 amino acids. CDR1 is LGHNA, CDR2 YSLEER, per germline. V lost 6 bases to trimming and J lost 1 base, with 12 bases between them. The CDR3 spells CASRVTGTNTEAFF. The CDR3 bases are TGCGCCAGCAGGGTGACAGGAACGAACACTGAAGCTTTCTTT.

This clonotype has just a few counts. The V call is TRBV7-6, the J call TRBJ1-1; D is unresolved. This CDR3 is 13 amino acids long. The V end was cut by 5 bases, the J end by 4 bases, with 11 bases between. The germline V gene encodes CDR1 SGHVS and CDR2 FNYEAQ. CDR3 bases: TGTGCCAGCAGCGTTAGGGAGGGCACTGAAGCTTTCTTT. Translation: CASSVREGTEAFF.

This chain uses TRBV20-1 with TRBJ2-7; 10 nucleotides align to TRBD2. The CDR3 is 15 amino acids. With V trimmed by 7 bases and J by 2 bases, 11 bases remained unmatched. The germline V gene encodes CDR1 DFQATT and CDR2 SNEGSKA (reference sequence). CDR3 bases: TGCAGTGGTTCACGGGGAGCGGGAGGGCCCTACGAGCAGTACTTC. As protein: CSGSRGAGGPYEQYF.

The J gene is TRBJ2-3, the V gene TRBV7-2; a weak D match, TRBD2 (5 bases). V lost 3 bases, J lost 3 bases, and 13 bases lay in between. The CDR3 loop spans 15 amino acids. Germline V gene sequence: CDR1 SGHTA, CDR2 FQGNSA. The CDR3 here is CASSFKRDWTDTQYF. The CDR3 coding sequence is TGTGCCAGCAGCTTTAAACGGGATTGGACAGATACGCAGTATTTT.

This clonotype was counted between two and nine times. The rearrangement joins TRBV7-8 to TRBJ2-1, with TRBD2 identical over 15 bases. Per the germline V gene, CDR1 is SGHVS and CDR2 is FQNEAQ. The CDR3 extends over 20 amino acids. V lost 2 bases to trimming and J lost 0 bases; unmatched junction nucleotides: 8. The CDR3 coding sequence is TGTGCCAGCAGCTTAATCAATGGACTAGCGGGGGGGAGCTCCTACAATGAGCAGTTCTTC. As protein: CASSLINGLAGGSSYNEQFF. Full variable domain (rest looked up from reference TRBV7-8 and TRBJ2-1): GAGVSQSPRYKVAKRGQDVALRCDPISGHVSLFWYQQALGQGPEFLTYFQNEAQLDKSGLPSDRFFAERPEGSVSTLKIQRTQQEDSAVYLCASSLINGLAGGSSYNEQFFGPGTRLTVL.

In DNA form, the CDR3 reads TGTGCCAGCAGTTTATTCTCTGGGGCCAACGTCCTGACTTTC. It is translated as CASSLFSGANVLTF. The chain carries TRBV27 and TRBJ2-6; D is uncertain. CDR1 and CDR2 (germline): MNHEY, SMNVEV (reference sequence). Trimming pared 1 base from V and 0 bases from J, leaving 1 base between. The CDR3 has 14 amino acids.

The rearrangement uses TRBV20-1 and TRBJ2-1; the D gene could be TRBD1 or TRBD2 (6 bases each). CDR3 length: 14 residues. CDR1 is DFQATT, CDR2 SNEGSKA, per germline (reference sequence). The V and J ends lost 3 bases and 8 bases respectively, with 17 bases between them. CDR3 in DNA: TGCAGTGCTAGTCTGGGGGGCCAGTGGGATGAGCAGTTCTTC. It specifies CSASLGGQWDEQFF.

In its sample, this clonotype was seen a few times. This chain links TRBV4-3 with TRBJ2-1; D might be TRBD2 (6 bases). Trimming left V 1 base short and J 7 bases short, with 14 bases between. Germline-derived CDR1 and CDR2 are LGHNA and YSLEER. CDR3 length equals 15 residues. CDR3 DNA: TGCGCCAGCAGCCAAGGGGGCGGGGAAACGAATGAGCAGTTCTTC. It is translated as CASSQGGGETNEQFF.

V usage is TRBV20-1 and J usage is TRBJ1-1; 8 nucleotides line up with TRBD1. The CDR3 extends over 15 amino acids. Germline CDR1 DFQATT, CDR2 SNEGSKA (reference sequence). Trimming cost V 6 bases and J 4 bases; bases outside gene matches: 13. The CDR3 DNA reads TGCAGTGCCCCAACTGGACAGGGTAGGGGCACTGAAGCTTTCTTT. Residues: CSAPTGQGRGTEAFF.

This clonotype was recorded at least ten times. The chain has TRBV29-1 and TRBJ1-2, with D tentatively TRBD1 (5 bases). CDR3 size: 10 residues. Germline V gene data show CDR1 as SQVTM and CDR2 as ANQGSEA. V was clipped by 4 bases and J by 8 bases, with 8 bases between them. The CDR3 reads CSVGGDGYTF. The CDR3 bases are TGCAGCGTTGGTGGGGACGGCTACACCTTC.

This chain uses TRBV4-3 with TRBJ2-7; 8 bases match TRBD2. The CDR3 runs 15 residues. Germline assignment: CDR1 LGHNA and CDR2 YSLEER. V shed 4 bases and J 4 bases; nucleotides not matched to a gene: 9. The DNA for the CDR3 is TGCGCCAGCAGCCGAGGAACGGGAGGGCCTTACGAGCAGTACTTC. The encoded protein is CASSRGTGGPYEQYF.

This clonotype was found a few times. This sequence joins TRBV9 and TRBJ1-1; D might be TRBD1 (6 bases). Germline lookup yields CDR1 SGDLS and CDR2 YYNGEE. CDR3 length: 13 residues. V lost 2 bases to trimming and J lost 1 base, with 6 bases between them. The CDR3 loop is CASSVDRNTEAFF. The CDR3 DNA sequence: TGTGCCAGCAGCGTGGACAGGAACACTGAAGCTTTCTTT.

The V gene is TRBV4-1, the J gene TRBJ2-1; 8 nucleotides agree with TRBD1. Germline CDR1 and CDR2: MGHRA and YSYEKL. This CDR3 has 16 amino acids. V trimming: 0 bases; J trimming: 7 bases; junction bases outside the gene matches: 8. DNA for the CDR3: TGCGCCAGCAGCCAAGATAAGGCAGGGGGCTCTAATGAGCAGTTCTTC. Its protein is CASSQDKAGGSNEQFF.

The V and J genes are TRBV28 and TRBJ2-1; D may be TRBD2 (6 bases). The CDR3 consists of 17 residues. Germline loops: CDR1 MDHEN, CDR2 SYDVKM. The V gene lost 1 base and the J gene lost 8 bases, with 21 bases spanning the gap. This chain's CDR3 is CASSLYGDAGGKDEQFF. The CDR3 region has the DNA TGTGCCAGCAGTTTATACGGGGACGCGGGCGGGAAGGATGAGCAGTTCTTC.

This clonotype was picked up one time. The V and J genes are TRBV4-1 and TRBJ1-5; D ambiguous. From germline, CDR1 is MGHRA and CDR2 YSYEKL. CDR3 length: 14 residues. Trimming took 0 bases from V and 7 from J, leaving 10 bases between them. CDR3: CASSQDFTVQPQHF. The CDR3 region has the DNA TGCGCCAGCAGCCAAGATTTTACCGTACAGCCCCAGCATTTT.

This clonotype was observed once. V and J are TRBV7-2 and TRBJ2-7; the D gene is possibly TRBD2 (6 bases). The CDR3 is 15 residues long. The germline V and J ends were trimmed by 5 bases and 4 bases, with 18 bases remaining between them. In germline, CDR1 is SGHTA, CDR2 FQGNSA. In DNA, the CDR3 is TGTGCCAGCAGCCCGCGGGGATTACAGAGTTACGAGCAGTACTTC. Its protein is CASSPRGLQSYEQYF. Complete variable domain (other parts from reference TRBV7-2 and TRBJ2-7): GAGVSQSPSNKVTEKGKDVELRCDPISGHTALYWYRQSLGQGLEFLIYFQGNSAPDKSGLPSDRFSAERTGGSVSTLTIQRTQQEDSAVYLCASSPRGLQSYEQYFGPGTRLTVT.

This clonotype was detected a few times. The rearrangement joins TRBV7-9 to TRBJ1-5; D is undetermined. V lost 5 bases to trimming and J lost 6 bases, with 8 bases between them. The length of the CDR3 is 12 residues. Germline V lookup: CDR1 SEHNR, CDR2 FQNEAQ (reference sequence). This chain's CDR3 is CASSTGLQPQHF. The CDR3 nucleotides are TGTGCCAGCAGCACCGGCCTTCAGCCCCAGCATTTT. Combining the CDR3 with reference TRBV7-9 and TRBJ1-5 gives the whole variable domain DTGVSQNPRHKITKRGQNVTFRCDPISEHNRLYWYRQTLGQGPEFLTYFQNEAQLEKSRLLSDRFSAERPKGSFSTLEIQRTEQGDSAMYLCASSTGLQPQHFGDGTRLSIL.

J is TRBJ2-7 and V is TRBV2; no definite D call. Germline-derived CDR1 and CDR2 are SNHLY and FYNNEI. The CDR3 is 13 amino acids. Trimming shortened V by 4 bases and J by 3 bases, and 10 bases separated the two germline ends. The CDR3 sequence: CASSALAGYEQYF. The CDR3 region has the DNA TGTGCCAGCAGTGCTCTCGCCGGCTACGAGCAGTACTTC.

V is TRBV5-4 and J is TRBJ1-4; 8 bases align to TRBD1. In germline, CDR1 is SGHNT, CDR2 YYREEE (reference sequence). The CDR3 spans 14 residues. V gave up 0 bases and J gave up 8 bases; unmatched junction bases: 3. The CDR3 nucleotides read TGTGCCAGCAGCTTGGGACAGGGGAGGGAAAAACTGTTTTTT. It translates to CASSLGQGREKLFF.

In this sample, this clonotype turned up a few times. The chain is built from TRBV15 and TRBJ2-1, with 11 positions matching TRBD1. Germline V gene sequence: CDR1 LNHNV, CDR2 YYDKDF (reference sequence). V lost 5 bases to trimming and J lost 9 bases; unmatched junction nucleotides: 9. The CDR3 length is 15 residues. The CDR3 protein is CATSVDRGRFLEQFF. The CDR3 nucleotides read TGTGCCACCAGCGTGGACAGGGGGCGATTTCTTGAGCAGTTCTTC.

This clonotype has at least ten counts. The chain uses TRBV6-2 or TRBV6-3 and TRBJ2-2; possibly TRBD2 for D (7 bases). There are 14 residues in the CDR3. The V end was cut by 7 bases, the J end by 9 bases, with 18 bases between. CDR1 MNHEY and CDR2 SVGEGT come from the germline V gene. The CDR3 DNA reads as TGTGCCAGCACCTACTCTGGGGGGGCACGGGAGCTGTTTTTT. Translating gives CASTYSGGARELFF.

This clonotype was seen more than once but under ten times. V is TRBV5-1 and J is TRBJ1-1, with D tentatively TRBD1 (5 bases). This CDR3 is 17 amino acids long. Germline assignment: CDR1 SGHRS and CDR2 YFSETQ. The V end lost 4 bases, the J end lost 4 bases, and 23 bases lay between the germline ends. CDR3 loop: CASSRINPGGGGTEAFF. The CDR3 DNA follows: TGCGCCAGCAGCCGCATCAATCCGGGGGGTGGGGGCACTGAAGCTTTCTTT. Based on the CDR3 plus reference TRBV5-1 and TRBJ1-1, the full variable domain is KAGVTQTPRYLIKTRGQQVTLSCSPISGHRSVSWYQQTPGQGLQFLFEYFSETQRNKGNFPGRFSGRQFSNSRSEMNVSTLELGDSALYLCASSRINPGGGGTEAFFGQGTRLTVV.

This clonotype was detected only a few times. V and J are TRBV6-2 or TRBV6-3 and TRBJ2-2; no clear D. Germline V gene lookup returns CDR1 MNHEY and CDR2 SVGEGT. V was trimmed by 5 bases and J by 2 bases, leaving 3 bases between them. This CDR3 has 12 residues. CDR3 residues: CASSINTGELFF. DNA for the CDR3: TGTGCCAGCAGTATAAACACCGGGGAGCTGTTTTTT.

The genes are TRBV4-1 and TRBJ1-2, with TRBD1 matching over 7 bases. This CDR3 region has 17 residues. The V gene's germline CDR1 is MGHRA and CDR2 YSYEKL. With V trimmed by 4 bases and J by 0 bases, 11 bases remained unmatched. As DNA, the CDR3 is TGCGCCAGCAGCCTAAGACAGGGCCTACGATCTAACTATGGCTACACCTTC. This gives the protein CASSLRQGLRSNYGYTF.

The V and J genes are TRBV12-3 or TRBV12-4 and TRBJ1-4; D gene uncertain. The ends were cut back, 6 bases at V and 3 bases at J, with 14 bases in the middle. The CDR3 extends over 15 amino acids. The CDR3 nucleotides read TGTGCCAGCAGCCCCGAGGGAGGTGCTAATGAAAAACTGTTTTTT. It is translated as CASSPEGGANEKLFF.

The chain couples TRBV9 to TRBJ2-4; the match to TRBD1 covers 7 bases. CDR1 is SGDLS and CDR2 is YYNGEE in the germline V gene. Unmatched junction bases numbered 13, after V lost 3 bases and J lost 7 bases. There are 16 residues in the CDR3. In DNA, the CDR3 is TGTGCCAGCAGCGCGCAGACAGGGCGGCTCCCTAACATTCAGTACTTC. This codes for CASSAQTGRLPNIQYF.

The chain uses TRBV6-5 and TRBJ2-1, with 10 bases aligning to TRBD1. V gave up 2 bases and J gave up 5 bases; unmatched junction bases: 3. The CDR3 is made up of 15 amino acids. Germline values: CDR1 MNHEY, CDR2 SVGAGI. The CDR3: CASSYGGTGDNEQFF. The CDR3 region has the DNA TGTGCCAGCAGTTACGGGGGGACAGGGGACAATGAGCAGTTCTTC.

V and J are TRBV19 and TRBJ2-1; 11 nucleotides line up with TRBD2. The germline CDR1 and CDR2 sequences are LNHDA and SQIVND (reference sequence). CDR3 size: 13 residues. The junction had 2 bases not matched to a gene; V was cut back by 9 bases and J by 4 bases. CDR3 in DNA: TGTGCCAGCCGGACTAGCGGGTACAATGAGCAGTTCTTC. Protein: CASRTSGYNEQFF.